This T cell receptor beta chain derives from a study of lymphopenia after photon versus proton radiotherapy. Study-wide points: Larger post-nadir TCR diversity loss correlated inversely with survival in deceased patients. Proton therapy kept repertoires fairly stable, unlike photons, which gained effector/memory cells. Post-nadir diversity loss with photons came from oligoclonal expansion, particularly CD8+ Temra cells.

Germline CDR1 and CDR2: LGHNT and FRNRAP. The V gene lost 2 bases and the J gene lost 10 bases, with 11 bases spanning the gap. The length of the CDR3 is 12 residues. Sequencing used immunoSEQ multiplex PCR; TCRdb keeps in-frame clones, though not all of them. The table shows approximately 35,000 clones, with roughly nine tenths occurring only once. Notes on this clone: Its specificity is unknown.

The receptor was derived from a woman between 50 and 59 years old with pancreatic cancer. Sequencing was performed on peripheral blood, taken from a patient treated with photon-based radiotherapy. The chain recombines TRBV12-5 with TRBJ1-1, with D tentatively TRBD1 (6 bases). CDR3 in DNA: TGTGCTAGTGGTTTGTTAGGGGGGGGAGCTTTCTTT. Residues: CASGLLGGGAFF.